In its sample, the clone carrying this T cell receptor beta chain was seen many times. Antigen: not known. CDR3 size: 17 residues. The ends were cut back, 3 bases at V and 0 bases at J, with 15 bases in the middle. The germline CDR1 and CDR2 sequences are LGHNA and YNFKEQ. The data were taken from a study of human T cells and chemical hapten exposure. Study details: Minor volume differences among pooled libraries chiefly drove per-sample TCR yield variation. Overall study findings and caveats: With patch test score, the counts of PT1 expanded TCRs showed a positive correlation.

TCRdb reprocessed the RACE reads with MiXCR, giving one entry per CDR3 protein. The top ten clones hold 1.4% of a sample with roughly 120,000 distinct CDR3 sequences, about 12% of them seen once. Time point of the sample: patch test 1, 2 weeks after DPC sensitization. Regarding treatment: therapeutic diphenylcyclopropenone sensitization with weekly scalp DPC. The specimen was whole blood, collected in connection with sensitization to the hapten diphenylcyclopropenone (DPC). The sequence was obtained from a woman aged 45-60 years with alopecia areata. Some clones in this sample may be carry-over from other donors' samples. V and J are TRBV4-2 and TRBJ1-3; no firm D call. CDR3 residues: CASSQEGVRFSGNTIYF. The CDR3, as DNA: TGTGCCAGCAGCCAGGAGGGAGTAAGGTTCTCTGGAAACACCATATATTTT.